This T cell receptor beta chain was observed in a study of blood T cell repertoires in COVID-19. The V gene's germline CDR1 is SGHVS and CDR2 FNYEAQ. CDR3 length: 15 residues. Trimming pared 4 bases from V and 3 bases from J, leaving 13 bases between. Only in-frame clones appear in the TCRdb table, and some are missing; sequencing was by immunoSEQ multiplex PCR. The sample lists 110,000 to 150,000 clones, around four fifths occurring once. J is TRBJ1-3 and V is TRBV7-6, with D perhaps matching TRBD1 (6 bases). The TCR sequence derives from a woman aged 45-60 years who had recovered from COVID-19. The source material was PBMCs or T cells enriched from blood (not recorded which). The CDR3 DNA reads as TGTGCCAGCAGCTCTATACAGGGCAGTGGAAACACCATATATTTT. As protein: CASSSIQGSGNTIYF. The full variable domain, in which reference TRBV7-6 and TRBJ1-3 provide the parts outside the CDR3, is GAGVSQSPRYKVTKRGQDVALRCDPISGHVSLYWYRQALGQGPEFLTYFNYEAQQDKSGLPNDRFSAERPEGSISTLTIQRTEQRDSAMYRCASSSIQGSGNTIYFGEGSWLTVV.